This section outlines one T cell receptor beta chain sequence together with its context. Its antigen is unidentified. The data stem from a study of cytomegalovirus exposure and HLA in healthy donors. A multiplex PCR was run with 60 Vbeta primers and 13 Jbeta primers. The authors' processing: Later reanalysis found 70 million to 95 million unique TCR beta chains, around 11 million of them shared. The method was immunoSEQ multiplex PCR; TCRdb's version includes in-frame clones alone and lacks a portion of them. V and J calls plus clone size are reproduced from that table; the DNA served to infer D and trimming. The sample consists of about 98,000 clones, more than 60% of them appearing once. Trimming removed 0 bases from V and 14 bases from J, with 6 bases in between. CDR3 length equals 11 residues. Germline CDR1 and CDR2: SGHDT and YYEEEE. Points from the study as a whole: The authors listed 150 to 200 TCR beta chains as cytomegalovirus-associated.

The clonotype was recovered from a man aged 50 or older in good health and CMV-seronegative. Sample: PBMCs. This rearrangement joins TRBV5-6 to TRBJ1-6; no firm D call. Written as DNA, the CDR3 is TGTGCCAGCAGCTTGGGGCCCACCCTCCACTTT. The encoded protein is CASSLGPTLHF.